The rows below give T cell receptor beta chains drawn from one sample of a study of cytomegalovirus exposure and HLA in healthy donors. Libraries were prepared by immunoSEQ multiplex PCR; TCRdb keeps only in-frame clonotypes and omits some of them. The table includes about 220,000 clones, 85% to 90% detected once. Sequenced material: PBMCs. The receptors shown here come from a man between 18 and 29 years old in good health and CMV-seronegative. CDR3s include the opening cysteine and the closing phenylalanine or tryptophan. Fields, in order: CDR3 protein, CDR3 DNA, D gene, V gene, clone size, J gene. A D gene is named only where the DNA matches it firmly. Clone size is stated in some rows and not others, as once, few, many or a class when expanded.

cdr3_aa: CASSSGLALSYEQYF
cdr3_nt: TGTGCCAGCAGCTCAGGACTAGCTTTATCCTACGAGCAGTACTTC
d_call: TRBD2
v_call: TRBV7-2
clone_size: NA
j_call: TRBJ2-7

cdr3_aa: CAIRPGTGDNSPLHF
cdr3_nt: TGTGCCATCAGACCCGGGACAGGGGATAATTCACCCCTCCACTTT
d_call: TRBD1
v_call: TRBV10-3
clone_size: NA
j_call: TRBJ1-6

cdr3_aa: CASSSGTGLTEAFF
cdr3_nt: TGCGCCAGCAGCTCCGGGACAGGGTTGACTGAAGCTTTCTTT
d_call: TRBD1
v_call: TRBV5-1
clone_size: NA
j_call: TRBJ1-1

cdr3_aa: CASSQDRGSNQPQHF
cdr3_nt: TGCGCCAGCAGCCAAGACAGGGGAAGCAATCAGCCCCAGCATTTT
d_call: NA
v_call: TRBV4-3
clone_size: NA
j_call: TRBJ1-5

cdr3_aa: CASRGPIKTGVRTEAFF
cdr3_nt: TGTGCCAGCAGAGGGCCCATTAAGACAGGGGTTCGCACTGAAGCTTTCTTT
d_call: TRBD1
v_call: TRBV27
clone_size: NA
j_call: TRBJ1-1

cdr3_aa: CASCLHYGYTF
cdr3_nt: TGTGCCAGCTGTTTACACTATGGTTACACCTTC
d_call: NA
v_call: TRBV27
clone_size: once
j_call: TRBJ1-2

cdr3_aa: CASSVDGRAGASTDTQYF
cdr3_nt: TGTGCCAGCAGCGTAGATGGGCGAGCGGGGGCTAGCACAGATACGCAGTATTTT
d_call: TRBD2
v_call: TRBV9
clone_size: NA
j_call: TRBJ2-3

cdr3_aa: CASSQEGQYQETQYF
cdr3_nt: TGCGCCAGCAGCCAAGAGGGACAGTACCAAGAGACCCAGTACTTC
d_call: TRBD1
v_call: TRBV4-1
clone_size: few
j_call: TRBJ2-5

cdr3_aa: CASSSTGSDRGYTF
cdr3_nt: TGTGCCAGCAGTTCCACAGGGTCCGATCGGGGCTACACCTTC
d_call: NA
v_call: TRBV6-5
clone_size: NA
j_call: TRBJ1-2

cdr3_aa: CASSQAEGASYEQYF
cdr3_nt: TGTGCCAGCAGCCAAGCTGAGGGGGCCTCCTACGAGCAGTACTTC
d_call: TRBD1
v_call: TRBV4-2
clone_size: NA
j_call: TRBJ2-7

cdr3_aa: CASRREGDSPLHF
cdr3_nt: TGTGCCAGCAGGAGAGAGGGGGATTCACCCCTCCACTTT
d_call: NA
v_call: TRBV6-5
clone_size: NA
j_call: TRBJ1-6

cdr3_aa: CASSSPGRPSDEQYF
cdr3_nt: TGTGCCAGCAGTTCCCCAGGGAGGCCCTCCGACGAGCAGTACTTC
d_call: NA
v_call: TRBV6-5
clone_size: NA
j_call: TRBJ2-7

cdr3_aa: CASSGQGRLETQYF
cdr3_nt: TGTGCCAGCAGTGGACAGGGCCGACTGGAGACCCAGTACTTC
d_call: TRBD1
v_call: TRBV6-1
clone_size: NA
j_call: TRBJ2-5

cdr3_aa: CASSSDGGNTEAFF
cdr3_nt: TGTGCCAGCAGCTCCGATGGAGGGAACACTGAAGCTTTCTTT
d_call: NA
v_call: TRBV11-2
clone_size: few
j_call: TRBJ1-1

cdr3_aa: CASSVDRGNSPLHF
cdr3_nt: TGTGCCAGCAGCGTAGACAGGGGTAATTCACCCCTCCACTTT
d_call: TRBD1
v_call: TRBV7-2
clone_size: NA
j_call: TRBJ1-6

cdr3_aa: CASSPLDFGRGAYNEQFF
cdr3_nt: TGTGCCAGCAGCCCTTTGGATTTCGGTCGCGGGGCTTACAATGAGCAGTTCTTC
d_call: NA
v_call: TRBV9
clone_size: NA
j_call: TRBJ2-1

cdr3_aa: CASSLDWGGAGMDEQYF
cdr3_nt: TGTGCCAGCAGCTTGGACTGGGGGGGAGCTGGCATGGACGAGCAGTACTTC
d_call: TRBD2
v_call: TRBV5-6
clone_size: once
j_call: TRBJ2-7

cdr3_aa: CASSPSPGGQGSSRAKYEQYF
cdr3_nt: TGTGCCAGTAGTCCTTCCCCAGGGGGACAGGGAAGCTCCCGAGCTAAATACGAGCAGTACTTC
d_call: TRBD1
v_call: TRBV19
clone_size: once
j_call: TRBJ2-7

cdr3_aa: CASSSSGITGELFF
cdr3_nt: TGTGCCAGCAGCAGTAGCGGAATCACCGGGGAGCTGTTTTTT
d_call: NA
v_call: TRBV6-5
clone_size: NA
j_call: TRBJ2-2

cdr3_aa: CASSPGVDINYGYTF
cdr3_nt: TGTGCCAGCTCACCAGGGGTGGACATTAACTATGGCTACACCTTC
d_call: NA
v_call: TRBV18
clone_size: NA
j_call: TRBJ1-2